This record looks at one T cell receptor (beta chain) sequence and its context. Its cognate antigen has yet to be identified. Per-base quality was not reported, and no clone a single base away is much larger than it. Participants in the prospective study were enrolled through a virtual design, were aged roughly 18 to 95 years, and lived in 24 United States geographic areas. In the prospective study, cohorts were assigned on the basis of participant-reported clinical history obtained from a screening survey and a study questionnaire. For ImmuneRACE Cohort 3, a participant was defined as recovered based on two consecutive negative NP/OP PCR tests, clearance by a healthcare professional, or resolution of symptoms. In the prospective study, whole blood, serum and a nasopharyngeal or oropharyngeal swab were collected from each participant by mobile phlebotomists. Over a roughly 2-month period, participants in the prospective study had the option of providing additional blood draws and questionnaires. Prospective study blood samples were shipped either frozen or at room temperature before DNA extraction.

This entry is derived from a study of blood T cell repertoires in COVID-19 (dated by TCRdb to 2018 to 2020). Concerning the study at large: The collaborator samples originated in the United States, Italy and Spain and spanned the acute and convalescent phases of COVID-19. The prospective study material was composed of cDNA or gDNA derived from T cells, B-cell-depleted T cells, or PBMCs. Deeply sampled blood TCRbeta repertoires from subjects exposed to, actively infected with, or recovered from COVID-19 were included in the dataset. The repertoires were released in a freely available public database intended as a resource for research on the immune response to SARS-CoV-2. The samples were drawn from the first 160 participants of the ongoing ImmuneRACE study and from 1,200 or so subjects provided by 6 global collaborators. The sample metadata nearly always contained a de-identified subject ID, COVID-19 status, age in years and sex. Where available, HLA class I and class II types were taken from metadata supplied by the sample provider and were not determined by assay-based typing.

The immunoSEQ Assay, a bias-controlled multiplex PCR, was used to amplify TCRbeta CDR3 regions from genomic DNA. The study's own analysis went as follows. The number of nucleated cells in each sample was estimated from the amplification of reference gene primers within the assay. Sequence reads were collapsed and filtered to measure the absolute abundance of every unique TCRbeta CDR3 rearrangement. For each sample, productive Simpson clonality was calculated by taking the square root of Simpson's diversity index across productive rearrangements. TCRdb provides this immuneACCESS table in a form limited to in-frame rearrangements. Some clones are lacking; in checked studies, under half of them reflect an unresolved V gene, and why the rest are absent is not known. V, J and clone size are taken as reported in that table, and D and trimming were inferred from the DNA itself. This sample comprises fewer than 300,000 clones, about 89% of them detected only once. The ten largest clones capture about 9.3% of the sample.

On the study overall, not on this receptor specifically: Clinical and demographic metadata were provided uncurated, with the amount varying by source and participant.

Including the terminal cysteine and phenylalanine, the CDR3 comprises 16 residues. The read is trimmed to its CDR3 DNA, 48 bases read in frame from base 1. CDR1 and CDR2 (LNHDA, SQIVND) derive from the germline V gene (reference sequence). Unmatched junction bases come to 5, with V trimmed by 4 bases and J by 0 bases. The chain is made from TRBV19 and TRBJ2-3, and TRBD2 aligns with 9 junction nucleotides. This TCR came from a man in his forties who had recovered from COVID-19. Sequencing input: PBMCs or T cells enriched from blood (not recorded which). The DNA sequence is given as TGTGCCAGTAGTAGTGGGACTAGCCCTAGCACAGATACGCAGTATTTT. Its protein reads: CASSSGTSPSTDTQYF.